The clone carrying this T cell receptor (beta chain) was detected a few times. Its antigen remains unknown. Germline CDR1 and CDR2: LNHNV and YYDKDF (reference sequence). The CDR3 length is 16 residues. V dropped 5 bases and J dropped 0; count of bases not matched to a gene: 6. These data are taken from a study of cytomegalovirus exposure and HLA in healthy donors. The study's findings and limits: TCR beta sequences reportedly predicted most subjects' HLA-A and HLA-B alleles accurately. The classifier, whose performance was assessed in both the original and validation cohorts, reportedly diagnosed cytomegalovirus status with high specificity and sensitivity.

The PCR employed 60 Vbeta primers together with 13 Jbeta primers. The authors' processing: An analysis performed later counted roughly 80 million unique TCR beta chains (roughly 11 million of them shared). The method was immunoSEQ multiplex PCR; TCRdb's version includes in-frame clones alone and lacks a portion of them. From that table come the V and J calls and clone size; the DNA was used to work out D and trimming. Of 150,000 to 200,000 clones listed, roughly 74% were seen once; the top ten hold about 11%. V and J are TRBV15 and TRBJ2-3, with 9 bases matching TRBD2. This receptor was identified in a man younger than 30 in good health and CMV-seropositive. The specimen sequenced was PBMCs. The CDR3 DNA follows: TGTGCCACCAGCGGCTTTAGCGGGAGAAGCACAGATACGCAGTATTTT. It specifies CATSGFSGRSTDTQYF.